This T cell receptor (beta chain) is drawn from a study of T cells in Graves' hyperthyroidism and ophthalmopathy. This CDR3 has 17 residues. This clonotype was picked up a small number of times. This clone may be a read error of a much larger clone one base away. Using RNA transcripts as the source, TCR beta CDR3 regions were amplified. Primed by the HTBI set, a first-round RT-PCR was run on the TCR CDR3. TCRdb itself ran the multiplex PCR reads through MiXCR, one entry per CDR3 protein. Among hundreds of thousands of distinct CDR3 sequences listed, more than 11% were seen once. This chain joins TRBV12-3 or TRBV12-4 and TRBJ1-4; TRBD1 might be the D (5 bases). This TCR came from a young woman with Graves' hyperthyroidism that later progressed to Graves' ophthalmopathy. The material sequenced was blood. This chain's CDR3 is CAGSLSRQSTANEKLFF. For the CDR3, the DNA is TGTGCCGGCAGTTTATCCAGACAGAGTACAGCTAATGAAAAACTGTTTTTT.